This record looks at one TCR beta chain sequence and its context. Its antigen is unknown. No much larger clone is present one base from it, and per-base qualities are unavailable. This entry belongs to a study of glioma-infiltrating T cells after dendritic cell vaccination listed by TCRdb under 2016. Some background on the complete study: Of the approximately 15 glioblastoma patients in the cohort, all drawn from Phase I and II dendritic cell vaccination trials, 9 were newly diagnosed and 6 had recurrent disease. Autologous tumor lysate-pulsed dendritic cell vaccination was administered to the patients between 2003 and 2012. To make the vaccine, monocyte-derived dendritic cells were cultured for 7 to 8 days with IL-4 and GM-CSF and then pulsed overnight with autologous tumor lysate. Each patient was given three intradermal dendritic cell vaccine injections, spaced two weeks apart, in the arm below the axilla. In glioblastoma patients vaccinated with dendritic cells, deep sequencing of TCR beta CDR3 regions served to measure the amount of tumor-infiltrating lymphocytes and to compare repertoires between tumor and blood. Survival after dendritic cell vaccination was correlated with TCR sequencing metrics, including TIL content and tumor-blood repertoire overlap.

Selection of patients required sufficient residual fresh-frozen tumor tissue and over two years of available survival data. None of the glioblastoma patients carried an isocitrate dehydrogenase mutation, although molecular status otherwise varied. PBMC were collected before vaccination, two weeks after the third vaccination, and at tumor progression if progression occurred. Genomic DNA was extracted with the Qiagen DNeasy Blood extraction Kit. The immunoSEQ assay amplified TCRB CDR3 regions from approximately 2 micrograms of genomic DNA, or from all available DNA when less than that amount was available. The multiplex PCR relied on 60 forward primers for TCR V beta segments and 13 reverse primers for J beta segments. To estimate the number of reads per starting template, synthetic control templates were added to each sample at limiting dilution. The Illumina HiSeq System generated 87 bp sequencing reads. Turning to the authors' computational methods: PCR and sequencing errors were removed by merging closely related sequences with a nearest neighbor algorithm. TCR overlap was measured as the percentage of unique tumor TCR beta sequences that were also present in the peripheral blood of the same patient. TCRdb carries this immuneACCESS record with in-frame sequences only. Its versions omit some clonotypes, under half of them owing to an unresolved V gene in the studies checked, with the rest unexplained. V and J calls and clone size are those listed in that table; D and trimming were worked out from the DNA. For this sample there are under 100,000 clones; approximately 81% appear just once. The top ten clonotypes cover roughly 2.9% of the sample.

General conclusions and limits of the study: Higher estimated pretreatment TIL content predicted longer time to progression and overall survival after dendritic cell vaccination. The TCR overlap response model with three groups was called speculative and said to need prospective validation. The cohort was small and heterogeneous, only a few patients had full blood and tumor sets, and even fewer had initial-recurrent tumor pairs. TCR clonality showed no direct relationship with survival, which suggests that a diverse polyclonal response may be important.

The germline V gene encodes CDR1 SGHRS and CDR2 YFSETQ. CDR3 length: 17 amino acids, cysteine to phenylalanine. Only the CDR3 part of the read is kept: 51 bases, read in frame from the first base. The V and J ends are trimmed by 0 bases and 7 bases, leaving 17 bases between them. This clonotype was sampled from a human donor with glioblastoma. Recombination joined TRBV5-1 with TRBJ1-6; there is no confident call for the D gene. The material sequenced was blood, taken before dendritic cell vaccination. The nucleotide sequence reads TGCGCCAGCAGCTTGGGAGTGATCGAGGGATCGAATTCACCCCTCCACTTT. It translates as CASSLGVIEGSNSPLHF.